Reported below is one T cell receptor beta chain. Its specificity is not known. The data stem from a study of shared clonotypes between healthy human individuals. On the study more broadly: Every donor yielded three CD4 naive, three CD4 memory, two CD8 naive and one CD8 memory plate.

The CDR3 spans 13 residues. In germline, CDR1 is MNHNS, CDR2 SASEGT. Deletions cut 6 bases from V and 8 bases from J, with 11 bases between. Overall study results and limits: How much donors shared clonotypes was expected to be affected by sequencing depth. Among non-shared clonotypes, generation probabilities were lower than among those shared by all four donors.

Caucasian adults residing in Nashville, Tennessee made up all the donors. Assay: immunoSEQ multiplex PCR; the TCRdb copy retains only in-frame clones and omits some. Of millions of clones in the sample, over 85% are singletons; the top ten hold about 0.13%. The sequencing sample was made of naive CD4+ T cells sorted from blood. The subset denotes: CD45RA+ positively selected. The sequence derives from a man between 18 and 35 years old in good health. This chain connects TRBV6-1 to TRBJ1-6; the D is unclear. Here the CDR3 reads CASSRDKYSPLHF. The CDR3 nucleotides are TGTGCCAGCAGCCGCGACAAATATTCACCCCTCCACTTT.